Below, 18 T cell receptor beta chains from the same sample are listed, as sequenced in a study of cytomegalovirus exposure and HLA in healthy donors. The PCR used 60 Vbeta and 13 Jbeta primers. Sequencing was performed with immunoSEQ multiplex PCR; in TCRdb, only in-frame clones are kept and a portion is missing. Listed are about 130,000 clones; 1.5% to 2% falls within the top ten. The specimen sequenced was PBMCs. The receptors originated from a man between 18 and 35 years old in good health and CMV-seronegative.

The chain carries TRBV7-9 and TRBJ2-1; possible D gene TRBD2, 5 bases. CDR3 length: 15 amino acids. CDR1 is SEHNR, CDR2 FQNEAQ, per germline (reference sequence). V was clipped by 5 bases and J by 8 bases, with 19 bases between them. CDR3 DNA: TGTGCCAGCAGCCATGAGATCGAGGGCGGATATGAGCAGTTCTTC. This sequence encodes CASSHEIEGGYEQFF.

The V call is TRBV19, the J call TRBJ1-5; TRBD1 aligns across 8 bases. From germline, CDR1 is LNHDA and CDR2 SQIVND (reference sequence). The CDR3 length is 17 residues. The V and J ends lost 5 bases and 3 bases, in that order; junction bases with no gene match: 12. CDR3 sequence reads: CASSPTVKTGVNQPQHF. CDR3 DNA sequence: TGTGCCAGTAGTCCAACCGTTAAGACAGGGGTCAATCAGCCCCAGCATTTT.

The chain combines TRBV7-2 with TRBJ2-7; 11 nucleotides align to TRBD1. Germline assignment: CDR1 SGHTA and CDR2 FQGNSA. J gave up 1 base and V 5 bases, and 4 bases lay outside the gene matches. This CDR3 has 15 amino acids. The CDR3 DNA sequence: TGTGCCAGCAGCGGAAGGGACAGGGGGTCCTACGAGCAGTACTTC. Amino acids: CASSGRDRGSYEQYF.

The CDR3 is CASSLSGANVLTF. CDR3 sequence (DNA): TGTGCCAGCTCCCTCTCTGGGGCCAACGTCCTGACTTTC. J is TRBJ2-6 and V is TRBV18; D is unclear. V lost 6 bases to trimming and J lost 0 bases, with 3 bases between them. Germline CDR1 KGHSH, CDR2 LQKENI. This CDR3 has 13 amino acids.

The chain links TRBV7-9 to TRBJ1-2, with 9 bases identical to TRBD1. There are 15 residues in the CDR3. V lost 4 bases and J lost 2; bases outside the gene matches: 5. Germline V CDR1 and CDR2: SEHNR, FQNEAQ (reference sequence). The CDR3 DNA is TGTGCCAGCAGCTCCCGGGACAGGGAAAACTATGGCTACACCTTC. Protein sequence: CASSSRDRENYGYTF.

This chain connects TRBV18 to TRBJ1-3, with D possibly being TRBD1 (5 bases). Per germline, CDR1 KGHSH and CDR2 LQKENI. The CDR3 extends over 16 amino acids. Trimming took 3 bases from V and 0 from J, leaving 12 bases between them. The CDR3 region has the DNA TGTGCCAGCTCACCCCAAATGCAGGGCTCTGGAAACACCATATATTTT. This gives the protein CASSPQMQGSGNTIYF.

This chain uses TRBV28 with TRBJ2-7, with no clear D. CDR3 length equals 15 residues. The germline CDR1 and CDR2 sequences are MDHEN and SYDVKM. Trimming took 10 bases from V and 3 from J, leaving 22 bases between them. The CDR3 here is CATYSETSAVYEQYF. In nucleotides, the CDR3 is TGTGCCACCTACTCCGAGACCAGCGCAGTCTACGAGCAGTACTTC. Full variable domain (rest looked up from reference TRBV28 and TRBJ2-7): DVKVTQSSRYLVKRTGEKVFLECVQDMDHENMFWYRQDPGLGLRLIYFSYDVKMKEKGDIPEGYSVSREKKERFSLILESASTNQTSMYLCATYSETSAVYEQYFGPGTRLTVT.

The J gene is TRBJ2-7, the V gene TRBV6-5; no clear D gene. The CDR3 extends over 11 amino acids. From germline, CDR1 is MNHEY and CDR2 SVGAGI. V was cut by 5 bases and J by 4 bases, with 6 bases left in between. This CDR3 is CASSTPYEQYF. The CDR3 coding sequence is TGTGCCAGCAGTACACCTTACGAGCAGTACTTC.

The chain links TRBV28 to TRBJ2-5, with a tentative D call TRBD2 (5 bases). CDR1 and CDR2 from the germline V gene are MDHEN and SYDVKM. V was pared by 3 bases and J by 8 bases, with 10 bases between. The CDR3 loop spans 12 amino acids. CDR3 nucleotides: TGTGCCAGCAGTTTCGTCGGGGAAACCCAGTACTTC. Translating gives CASSFVGETQYF.

The chain joins TRBV19 to TRBJ1-2; tentative D call: TRBD1 (6 bases). CDR1 and CDR2 (germline): LNHDA, SQIVND (reference sequence). This CDR3 is built from 14 residues. Deletions cut 5 bases from V and 8 bases from J, with 18 bases between. The CDR3 nucleotides are TGTGCCAGTAGTCCGGGACATACGTTGGGGGGCTACACCTTC. This sequence encodes CASSPGHTLGGYTF.

V usage is TRBV28 and J usage is TRBJ2-7; tentatively, D is TRBD2 (5 bases). Trimming removed 5 bases at V and 3 bases at J, with 8 bases between. The germline gives CDR1 MDHEN, CDR2 SYDVKM. The CDR3 spans 12 residues. CDR3 sequence (DNA): TGTGCCAGCAGTCAACTAGTCTACGAGCAGTACTTC. Protein: CASSQLVYEQYF.

The J gene is TRBJ1-3, the V gene TRBV29-1, with TRBD1 as a possible D gene (5 bases). CDR1 is SQVTM and CDR2 is ANQGSEA in the germline V gene. This CDR3 region has 12 residues. V was trimmed by 4 bases and J by 4 bases, leaving 8 bases between them. The CDR3 loop reads CSVASGGNTIYF. Written as DNA, the CDR3 is TGCAGCGTTGCTTCAGGGGGAAACACCATATATTTT.

This chain connects TRBV9 to TRBJ2-1, with 12 bases aligning to TRBD2. The CDR3 sequence is 17 residues long. Germline CDR1 SGDLS, CDR2 YYNGEE. Trimming at V came to 0 bases and at J to 1 base, leaving 2 bases not matched to a gene. The CDR3 DNA is TGTGCCAGCAGCGTAGGACTAGCGGGGGAGTCCTACAATGAGCAGTTCTTC. The encoded protein is CASSVGLAGESYNEQFF.

CDR3 DNA: TGTGCCAGCAGCTCTGTCCGACAGAACAATGAGCAGTTCTTC. This sequence encodes CASSSVRQNNEQFF. This chain joins TRBV11-2 and TRBJ2-1; possible D gene TRBD1, 5 bases. The CDR3 spans 14 residues. Germline CDR1 reads SGHAT; CDR2 reads FQNNGV. Trimming took off 4 bases at V and 5 bases at J, with 12 bases between the two ends.

The rearrangement joins TRBV9 to TRBJ2-5; D is possibly TRBD2 (5 bases). V was pared by 1 base and J by 2 bases, with 18 bases between. The germline V gene has CDR1 SGDLS and CDR2 YYNGEE. The CDR3 has 17 amino acids. CDR3 DNA sequence: TGTGCCAGCAGCGTATCGGTCGGGTCGGGATTTCAAGAGACCCAGTACTTC. Its translation is CASSVSVGSGFQETQYF.

The rearrangement uses TRBV28 and TRBJ2-2, with a tentative D call TRBD1 (6 bases). CDR1 MDHEN and CDR2 SYDVKM come from the germline V gene. CDR3 length: 14 residues. The V and J ends lost 7 bases and 0 bases respectively, with 9 bases between them. The CDR3 DNA reads as TGTGCCAGCATTACAGGGACGAACACCGGGGAGCTGTTTTTT. Translation gives CASITGTNTGELFF.

V is TRBV30 and J is TRBJ2-3; 12 nucleotides match TRBD2. The CDR3 has 18 residues. The V segment lost 4 bases and the J segment 8 bases; nucleotides outside the gene matches: 19. From germline, CDR1 is GTSNPN and CDR2 SVGIG (reference sequence). Here the CDR3 DNA reads TGTGCCTGGAAAAGCCAAACAGGGGCTAGCGGGGGGGCCGGTACGCAGTATTTT. It codes for CAWKSQTGASGGAGTQYF. Full variable domain (outside the CDR3, taken from reference TRBV30 and TRBJ2-3): SQTIHQWPATLVQPVGSPLSLECTVEGTSNPNLYWYRQAAGRGLQLLFYSVGIGQISSEVPQNLSASRPQDRQFILSSKKLLLSDSGFYLCAWKSQTGASGGAGTQYFGPGTRLTVL.

V usage is TRBV29-1 and J usage is TRBJ1-1; TRBD1 agrees at 9 bases. This CDR3 is 14 amino acids long. The germline V gene encodes CDR1 SQVTM and CDR2 ANQGSEA. The V segment lost 6 bases and the J segment 4 bases; nucleotides outside the gene matches: 9. CDR3 bases: TGCAGCGTCAGGGAAGACAGGGGGGTCACTGAAGCTTTCTTT. It translates to CSVREDRGVTEAFF.